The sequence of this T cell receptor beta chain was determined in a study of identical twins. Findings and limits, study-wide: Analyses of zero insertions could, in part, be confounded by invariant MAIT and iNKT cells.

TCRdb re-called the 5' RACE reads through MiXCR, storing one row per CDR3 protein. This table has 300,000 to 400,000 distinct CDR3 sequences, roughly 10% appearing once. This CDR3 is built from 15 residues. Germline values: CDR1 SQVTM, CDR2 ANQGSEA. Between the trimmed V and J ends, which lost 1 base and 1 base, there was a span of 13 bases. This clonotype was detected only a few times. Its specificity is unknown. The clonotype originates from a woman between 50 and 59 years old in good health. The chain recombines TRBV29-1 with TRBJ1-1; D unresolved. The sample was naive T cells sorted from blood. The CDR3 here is CSVEGFPKGNTEAFF. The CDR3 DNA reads TGCAGCGTTGAAGGGTTTCCTAAGGGGAACACTGAAGCTTTCTTT.